The TCR beta chain under discussion was sequenced for a study of OX40 agonist ivuxolimab in advanced cancers. At the level of the study: Patients received intravenous ivuxolimab every 2 weeks at 0.01 to 10 mg/kg. Two cutaneous melanoma patients and one hepatocellular carcinoma patient, three in all, had partial responses. Study-level findings and limits: There was clonal expansion of CD4+ and CD8+ blood T cells by week 6 at 0.1 to 3.0 mg/kg.

CDR1 is KGHSH and CDR2 is LQKENI in the germline V gene. This CDR3 has 13 residues. The germline V and J ends were trimmed by 7 bases and 9 bases, with 16 bases remaining between them. On this clone itself: The antigen is not known.

Libraries were prepared by immunoSEQ multiplex PCR; TCRdb keeps only in-frame clonotypes and omits some of them. The sample has about 100,000 clones; approximately 90% are singletons. This clonotype originated in an adult with an advanced solid tumor such as melanoma, head and neck, liver or kidney cancer. V gene TRBV18 combines with J gene TRBJ2-1; maybe TRBD2 (5 bases). The sequences come from CD4+ or CD8+ T cells sorted from blood, collected in a trial of the OX40 agonist ivuxolimab. CDR3 loop: CASWALGEGEQFF. For the CDR3, the DNA is TGTGCCAGCTGGGCCCTGGGAGAGGGTGAGCAGTTCTTC. The full variable domain, in which reference TRBV18 and TRBJ2-1 provide the parts outside the CDR3, is NAGVMQNPRHLVRRRGQEARLRCSPMKGHSHVYWYRQLPEEGLKFMVYLQKENIIDESGMPKERFSAEFPKEGPSILRIQQVVRGDSAAYFCASWALGEGEQFFGPGTRLTVL.